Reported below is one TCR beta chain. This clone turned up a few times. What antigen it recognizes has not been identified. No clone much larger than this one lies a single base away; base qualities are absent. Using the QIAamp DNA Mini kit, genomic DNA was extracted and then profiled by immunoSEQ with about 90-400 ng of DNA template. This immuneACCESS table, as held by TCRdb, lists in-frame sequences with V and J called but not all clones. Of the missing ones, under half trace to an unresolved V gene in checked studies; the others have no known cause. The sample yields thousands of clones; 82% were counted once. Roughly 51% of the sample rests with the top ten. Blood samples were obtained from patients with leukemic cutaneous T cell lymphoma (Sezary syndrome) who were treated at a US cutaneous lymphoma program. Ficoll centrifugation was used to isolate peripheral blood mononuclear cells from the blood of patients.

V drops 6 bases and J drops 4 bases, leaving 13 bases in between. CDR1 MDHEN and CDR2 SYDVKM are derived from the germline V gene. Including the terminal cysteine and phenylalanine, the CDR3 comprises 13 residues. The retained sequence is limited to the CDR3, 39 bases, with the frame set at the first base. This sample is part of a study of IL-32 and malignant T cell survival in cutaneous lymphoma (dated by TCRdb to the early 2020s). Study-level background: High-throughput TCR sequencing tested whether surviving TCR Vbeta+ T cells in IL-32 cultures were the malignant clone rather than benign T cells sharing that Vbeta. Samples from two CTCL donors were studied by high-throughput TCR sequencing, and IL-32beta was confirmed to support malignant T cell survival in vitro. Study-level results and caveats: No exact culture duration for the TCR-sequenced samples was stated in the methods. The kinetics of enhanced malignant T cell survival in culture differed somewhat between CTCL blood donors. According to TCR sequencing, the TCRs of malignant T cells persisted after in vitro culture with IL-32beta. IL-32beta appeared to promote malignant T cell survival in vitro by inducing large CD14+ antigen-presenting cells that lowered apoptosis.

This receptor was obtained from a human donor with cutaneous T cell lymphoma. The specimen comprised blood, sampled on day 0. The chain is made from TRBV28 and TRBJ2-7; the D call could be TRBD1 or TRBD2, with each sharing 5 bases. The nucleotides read TGTGCCAGCAGGAGGGGACGGCCGTACGAGCAGTACTTC. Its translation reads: CASRRGRPYEQYF.